Shown below are 11 T cell receptor beta chains from a single sample sequenced in a study of CD4 T cells in relation to SARS-CoV-2 and coronaviruses. Sequenced by immunoSEQ multiplex PCR; TCRdb stores in-frame clones only, minus some. Found here are 20,000 or so clones, 75% to 85% of them singletons; the top ten hold roughly 10%. The unexposed donors gave CD4+ T cells in about 2011-2018, prior to COVID-19. After ten to eleven days of culture, CD4+ T cells were isolated. These TCRs' antigens remain unknown. The sequenced sample was CD4+ T cells from PBMCs, cultured in vitro. All receptors derive from a human donor in good health.

The V call is TRBV4-3, the J call TRBJ2-3, with a possible D match to TRBD2 (6 bases). Trimming cost V 0 bases and J 1 base, with 11 bases left between them. This CDR3 comprises 16 residues. Germline V gene data show CDR1 as LGHNA and CDR2 as YSLEER. The CDR3 here is CASSQEVAGRTDTQYF. DNA of the CDR3: TGCGCCAGCAGCCAAGAGGTTGCGGGGCGCACAGATACGCAGTATTTT.

CDR3 loop: CAIKSLADSYEQYF. For the CDR3, the DNA is TGTGCCATCAAGAGTCTAGCGGACTCCTACGAGCAGTACTTC. The V gene is TRBV10-3, the J gene TRBJ2-7; 7 bases match TRBD2. With 7 bases clipped from V and 0 bases from J, the junction kept 6 bases outside the gene matches. The CDR3 covers 14 residues. The germline gives CDR1 ENHRY, CDR2 SYGVKD.

The gene calls are TRBV6-6 and TRBJ2-3; TRBD1 might be the D (6 bases). CDR3 length: 14 amino acids. V lost 6 bases to trimming and J lost 0 bases, with 10 bases between them. Germline V gives CDR1 MNHNY, CDR2 SVGAGI (reference sequence). This CDR3 is CASRWTESTDTQYF. As DNA, the CDR3 is TGTGCCAGCAGGTGGACAGAGAGCACAGATACGCAGTATTTT.

The chain has TRBV19 and TRBJ2-2; 10 nucleotides line up with TRBD2. Per the germline V gene, CDR1 is LNHDA and CDR2 is SQIVND (reference sequence). This CDR3 region has 15 residues. V shed 8 bases, J shed 4 bases, and the junction held 7 bases outside the gene matches. The CDR3 spells CASRGTSVATGELFF. For the CDR3, the DNA is TGTGCCAGTCGGGGGACTAGCGTAGCCACCGGGGAGCTGTTTTTT.

CDR3 coding DNA: TGTGCCAGCAGCTTGGATGGGGGGACTAGCGGTTACGAGCAGTACTTC. As protein: CASSLDGGTSGYEQYF. This rearrangement joins TRBV7-2 to TRBJ2-7, with 11 bases lining up with TRBD2. The junction had 8 bases not matched to a gene; V was cut back by 3 bases and J by 4 bases. Germline CDR1 is SGHTA and CDR2 is FQGNSA. The CDR3 has 16 residues.

This chain links TRBV7-2 with TRBJ2-1; 7 nucleotides line up with TRBD2. V lost 6 bases, J lost 9 bases, and 17 bases stayed unmatched. CDR1 SGHTA and CDR2 FQGNSA come from the germline V gene. The CDR3 is 16 residues long. The CDR3 sequence: CASRPDPRVWGGEQFF. The CDR3 DNA sequence: TGTGCCAGCAGACCAGACCCCAGGGTTTGGGGGGGTGAGCAGTTCTTC.

This clone occurred once. V gene TRBV6-6 combines with J gene TRBJ1-5; D not certain. The V gene's germline CDR1 is MNHNY and CDR2 SVGAGI (reference sequence). Trimming cost V 3 bases and J 5 bases, with 8 bases left between them. The CDR3 covers 13 residues. CDR3 sequence: CASSYLGDQPQHF. The CDR3 DNA follows: TGTGCCAGCAGTTATCTTGGTGATCAGCCCCAGCATTTT.

The chain joins TRBV7-9 to TRBJ2-7; tentative D call: TRBD2 (6 bases). The CDR3 extends over 16 amino acids. The ends were cut back, 1 base at V and 5 bases at J, with 18 bases in the middle. CDR1 is SEHNR, CDR2 FQNEAQ, per germline (reference sequence). The CDR3 sequence: CASSLGGPGLPHEQYF. The CDR3, as DNA: TGTGCCAGCAGCTTAGGAGGTCCGGGACTCCCCCACGAGCAGTACTTC.

The chain recombines TRBV6-5 with TRBJ2-7; no definite D call. CDR1 and CDR2 from the germline V gene are MNHEY and SVGAGI. The CDR3 runs 13 residues. V lost 6 bases and J 5 bases, leaving 14 bases between the germline ends. CDR3 loop: CASRPGMSHEQYF. In DNA, the CDR3 is TGTGCCAGCAGGCCTGGTATGTCCCACGAGCAGTACTTC.

This clone was picked up a small number of times. This chain links TRBV7-2 with TRBJ1-4; 9 positions agree with TRBD1. The CDR3 spans 16 residues. Losses at the gene ends were 0 bases for V and 7 bases for J; bases not matched to a gene: 6. Germline values: CDR1 SGHTA, CDR2 FQGNSA. The CDR3: CASSLARTGAGEKLFF. The DNA of the CDR3 is TGTGCCAGCAGCTTAGCCCGGACAGGGGCGGGTGAAAAACTGTTTTTT.

This chain links TRBV20-1 with TRBJ2-7; D is possibly TRBD1 or TRBD2 (5 bases each). CDR1 and CDR2 from the germline V gene are DFQATT and SNEGSKA (reference sequence). Trimming stripped 3 bases from V and 6 bases from J, with 15 bases between. The CDR3 has 13 residues. CDR3: CSASSFRGVEQYF. The CDR3 bases are TGCAGTGCTAGTTCCTTTAGGGGAGTCGAGCAGTACTTC.